The TCR beta chain described here comes from a study of early stage breast cancer tumors. TCRdb keeps only in-frame clones here, not all; method: immunoSEQ multiplex PCR. Among 70,000 or so clones, around 80% were seen once, and the ten largest hold 4.7%. Study observations and caveats: Most shared enriched TCRB sequences were commonly generated ones.

Germline-derived CDR1 and CDR2 are LGHNT and FRNRAP. The CDR3 loop spans 16 amino acids. Between the trimmed V and J ends, which lost 0 bases and 4 bases, there was a span of 13 bases. About this clone itself: Its antigen is currently unknown.

V gene TRBV12-5 combines with J gene TRBJ1-5; D not resolved. The sample consisted of blood. This receptor was taken from a person aged 35-50 years with breast cancer. The CDR3 is CASGLVMTLGNQPQHF. Here the CDR3 DNA reads TGTGCTAGTGGTTTGGTAATGACGCTAGGGAATCAGCCCCAGCATTTT.